Shown below are 30 T cell receptor beta chains from a single sample sequenced in a study of OX40 agonist ivuxolimab in advanced cancers. Repertoires were generated with immunoSEQ multiplex PCR, while TCRdb's copy carries only in-frame clones and drops some. The sample records 72,000 or so clones, about four fifths being singletons. The source material was CD4+ or CD8+ T cells sorted from blood, sampled in a trial of the OX40 agonist ivuxolimab. Receptors were obtained from an adult with an advanced solid tumor such as melanoma, head and neck, liver or kidney cancer.

The gene calls are TRBV2 and TRBJ2-3; TRBD2 might be the D (5 bases). Germline V gene lookup returns CDR1 SNHLY and CDR2 FYNNEI. The CDR3 runs to 18 residues. V was cut by 5 bases and J by 2 bases, with 23 bases left in between. CDR3 amino acids: CASSRLLPGGPNTDTQYF. CDR3 sequence (DNA): TGTGCCAGCAGTCGACTACTTCCCGGCGGTCCTAACACAGATACGCAGTATTTT.

Details on this clone: Sequence at one end of the junction differs from germline and may be a read error. The chain recombines TRBV11-1 with TRBJ2-4; tentative D call: TRBD2 (5 bases). CDR1 is SGHAT and CDR2 is FQDESV in the germline V gene (reference sequence). The CDR3 runs to 14 residues. The CDR3 sequence: CASSLARTWDIQYF. The CDR3 region has the DNA TGTGCCAGCAGCCTAGCAAGAACCTGGGACATTCAGTACTTC.

J is TRBJ1-5 and V is TRBV5-5; D may be TRBD1 (5 bases). The ends were cut back, 4 bases at V and 7 bases at J, with 12 bases in the middle. CDR1 is SGHKS and CDR2 is YYEKEE in the germline V gene (reference sequence). This CDR3 region has 13 residues. The CDR3 sequence is CASSPSGTQPQHF. CDR3 coding DNA: TGTGCCAGCAGCCCCTCGGGGACCCAGCCCCAGCATTTT.

The chain joins TRBV6-5 to TRBJ2-3; the D gene could be TRBD1 or TRBD2 (6 bases each). The germline V gene has CDR1 MNHEY and CDR2 SVGAGI. V gave up 7 bases and J gave up 6 bases, with 14 bases separating them. The CDR3 is 13 amino acids. CDR3 DNA: TGTGCCAGCATCTCCCCGGGGGCTGATACGCAGTATTTT. Translation gives CASISPGADTQYF.

This sequence joins TRBV19 and TRBJ1-2; 8 bases are a match to TRBD1. V shed 3 bases, J shed 3 bases, and the junction held 9 bases outside the gene matches. Germline CDR1 is LNHDA and CDR2 is SQIVND (reference sequence). The CDR3 totals 16 residues. Written as DNA, the CDR3 is TGTGCCAGTAGTATGCGCCAGGGGGCCCGGGACTATGGCTACACCTTC. As protein: CASSMRQGARDYGYTF.

The V and J genes are TRBV6-5 and TRBJ2-3, with D possibly matching TRBD1 (6 bases). The CDR3 length is 13 residues. The germline V gene has CDR1 MNHEY and CDR2 SVGAGI. Trimming removed 8 bases from V and 0 bases from J, with 9 bases in between. CDR3: CASQDSSTDTQYF. DNA of the CDR3: TGTGCCAGCCAGGACAGTAGCACAGATACGCAGTATTTT.

The chain uses TRBV5-8 and TRBJ2-2, with 8 bases matching TRBD1. This CDR3 region has 16 residues. The germline V gene has CDR1 SGHTS and CDR2 YDEGEE. Trimming cost V 0 bases and J 2 bases; bases outside gene matches: 3. The CDR3 reads CASSLVPGGNTGELFF. CDR3 in DNA: TGTGCCAGCAGCTTGGTCCCAGGGGGCAACACCGGGGAGCTGTTTTTT.

The genes are TRBV9 and TRBJ1-2; unclear D gene. Trimming left V 6 bases short and J 3 bases short, with 9 bases between. CDR1 and CDR2 from the germline V gene are SGDLS and YYNGEE. The CDR3 has 12 residues. The CDR3 coding sequence is TGTGCCAGCACCCTCGATGACTATGGCTACACCTTC. As protein: CASTLDDYGYTF.

The CDR3 here is CASSVLSGWSGNTIYF. CDR3 DNA: TGTGCCAGCAGCGTACTCTCGGGGTGGTCTGGAAACACCATATATTTT. The chain is built from TRBV9 and TRBJ1-3; D remains unclear. The CDR3 is 16 amino acids. The V and J ends lost 1 base and 1 base respectively, with 12 bases between them. CDR1 is SGDLS and CDR2 is YYNGEE in the germline V gene. The full variable domain, completed using reference TRBV9 and TRBJ1-3, is DSGVTQTPKHLITATGQRVTLRCSPRSGDLSVYWYQQSLDQGLQFLIQYYNGEERAKGNILERFSAQQFPDLHSELNLSSLELGDSALYFCASSVLSGWSGNTIYFGEGSWLTVV.

The chain couples TRBV7-2 to TRBJ2-2, with D perhaps matching TRBD2 (6 bases). Germline CDR1 reads SGHTA; CDR2 reads FQGNSA. V dropped 5 bases and J dropped 5 bases, with 15 bases sitting between them. The CDR3 length is 15 residues. Here the CDR3 reads CASSLDAGGTGELFF. CDR3 coding DNA: TGTGCCAGCAGCCTTGACGCTGGAGGGACCGGGGAGCTGTTTTTT.

The chain combines TRBV5-1 with TRBJ2-7; 10 bases line up with TRBD1. This CDR3 comprises 15 residues. The junction had 5 bases not matched to a gene; V was cut back by 4 bases and J by 1 base. CDR1 SGHRS and CDR2 YFSETQ come from the germline V gene. The CDR3 loop is CASSRGTGVSYEQYF. The CDR3 DNA reads TGCGCCAGCAGCCGCGGGACAGGGGTTTCCTACGAGCAGTACTTC.

This clone has just a few counts. The chain combines TRBV19 with TRBJ2-6; TRBD1 aligns across 7 bases. Trimming removed 2 bases from V and 1 base from J; junction bases left unmatched: 11. The germline gives CDR1 LNHDA, CDR2 SQIVND (reference sequence). The CDR3 spans 19 residues. Written as DNA, the CDR3 is TGTGCCAGTAGTATACGCAGGGTAGGGGGCCTGTCTGGGGCCAACGTCCTGACTTTC. It is translated as CASSIRRVGGLSGANVLTF.

This chain links TRBV5-1 with TRBJ1-1, with D tentatively TRBD1 (5 bases). Deletions cut 6 bases from V and 4 bases from J, with 19 bases between. This CDR3 is built from 15 residues. Germline V lookup: CDR1 SGHRS, CDR2 YFSETQ. The CDR3 here is CASTTGHTGGTEAFF. The CDR3 coding sequence is TGCGCCAGCACTACAGGTCACACCGGGGGCACTGAAGCTTTCTTT.

The chain recombines TRBV19 with TRBJ2-1; the match to TRBD2 covers 7 bases. J lost 4 bases, V lost 9 bases, and 6 bases had no gene match. This CDR3 has 13 residues. CDR1 is LNHDA, CDR2 SQIVND, per germline (reference sequence). The CDR3: CARGGDVYNEQFF. In DNA, the CDR3 is TGTGCCAGGGGGGGGGACGTATACAATGAGCAGTTCTTC. Full variable domain (missing parts from reference TRBV19 and TRBJ2-1): DGGITQSPKYLFRKEGQNVTLSCEQNLNHDAMYWYRQDPGQGLRLIYYSQIVNDFQKGDIAEGYSVSREKKESFPLTVTSAQKNPTAFYLCARGGDVYNEQFFGPGTRLTVL.

The chain has TRBV11-3 and TRBJ2-3; D unresolved. This CDR3 comprises 13 residues. Germline-derived CDR1 and CDR2 are SGHNT and YENEEA. Trimming took 1 base from V and 3 from J, leaving 5 bases between them. The CDR3 loop reads CASSLGVTDTQYF. DNA for the CDR3: TGTGCCAGCAGCTTAGGAGTGACAGATACGCAGTATTTT.

This chain joins TRBV19 and TRBJ1-3; no definite D call. The CDR3 length is 17 residues. V lost 3 bases, J lost 1 base, and 16 bases lay in between. The V gene's germline CDR1 is LNHDA and CDR2 SQIVND (reference sequence). CDR3 nucleotide sequence: TGTGCCAGTAGTATTTTTGGAGTAGGAGTTTCTGGAAACACCATATATTTT. Amino acids: CASSIFGVGVSGNTIYF.

This clone has a handful of counts. This chain links TRBV30 with TRBJ1-1; D may be TRBD1 (5 bases). The length of the CDR3 is 14 residues. Germline V gives CDR1 GTSNPN, CDR2 SVGIG (reference sequence). Trimming removed 7 bases from V and 1 base from J, with 16 bases in between. CDR3 sequence reads: CASSGGTENTEAFF. In DNA, the CDR3 is TGTGCCTCCAGTGGGGGAACTGAGAACACTGAAGCTTTCTTT.

The chain recombines TRBV6-1 with TRBJ1-2, with D possibly being TRBD1 (6 bases). Trimming took 6 bases from V and 6 from J, leaving 11 bases between them. CDR3 length: 12 amino acids. Germline lookup yields CDR1 MNHNS and CDR2 SASEGT. The CDR3 region is CASRGAVDGYTF. In nucleotides, the CDR3 is TGTGCCAGCAGGGGGGCGGTGGATGGCTACACCTTC.

This clone was observed once. V is TRBV19 and J is TRBJ2-7, with 7 bases matching TRBD1. Germline values: CDR1 LNHDA, CDR2 SQIVND (reference sequence). CDR3 length equals 14 residues. The ends lost 6 bases at V and 3 bases at J; junction bases unmatched: 8. This CDR3 is CASRDRDRLYEQYF. The DNA for the CDR3 is TGTGCCAGTAGAGATCGGGACAGACTCTACGAGCAGTACTTC.

The V call is TRBV4-3, the J call TRBJ1-2; D uncertain. The CDR3 is 13 residues long. V was pared by 4 bases and J by 4 bases, with 10 bases between. Germline V lookup: CDR1 LGHNA, CDR2 YSLEER. In DNA form, the CDR3 reads TGCGCCAGCAGCCGCAGCGAATTCTATGGCTACACCTTC. This gives the protein CASSRSEFYGYTF.

The chain is built from TRBV25-1 and TRBJ1-2; 8 nucleotides align to TRBD1. V lost 3 bases, J lost 2 bases, and 11 bases stayed unmatched. Germline V CDR1 and CDR2: MGHDK, SYGVNS. The CDR3 is 17 amino acids. CDR3 sequence: CASSDRSLGTGNYGYTF. The CDR3, as DNA: TGTGCCAGCAGTGACCGCTCCCTCGGGACAGGAAACTATGGCTACACCTTC.

This clone was recorded only once. J is TRBJ2-5 and V is TRBV5-1; 7 nucleotides match TRBD2. J gave up 2 bases and V 5 bases, and 12 bases lay outside the gene matches. Germline V gives CDR1 SGHRS, CDR2 YFSETQ. This CDR3 region has 16 residues. Here the CDR3 DNA reads TGCGCCAGCAGTCAGCGGGGCCCAGCCCAGCAAGAGACCCAGTACTTC. Residues: CASSQRGPAQQETQYF.

In its sample, this clone was seen a few times. The rearrangement links TRBV18 to TRBJ2-7; no definite D call. This CDR3 comprises 13 residues. The germline gives CDR1 KGHSH, CDR2 LQKENI. V gave up 2 bases and J gave up 6 bases, with 11 bases separating them. The CDR3 sequence: CASSPLGIREQYF. In DNA form, the CDR3 reads TGTGCCAGCTCACCATTGGGGATACGCGAGCAGTACTTC. The entire variable domain, with the rest obtained from reference TRBV18 and TRBJ2-7, is as follows: NAGVMQNPRHLVRRRGQEARLRCSPMKGHSHVYWYRQLPEEGLKFMVYLQKENIIDESGMPKERFSAEFPKEGPSILRIQQVVRGDSAAYFCASSPLGIREQYFGPGTRLTVT.

The chain links TRBV6-5 to TRBJ1-2, with D possibly TRBD1 on 6 matching bases. The CDR3 loop spans 16 amino acids. Germline CDR1 is MNHEY and CDR2 is SVGAGI. The V end was cut by 2 bases, the J end by 7 bases, with 20 bases between. CDR3: CASSYGTGGGARGYTF. In DNA, the CDR3 is TGTGCCAGCAGTTACGGTACGGGCGGGGGCGCCCGTGGCTACACCTTC.

J is TRBJ2-5 and V is TRBV5-1, with D maybe TRBD1 (5 bases). CDR1 is SGHRS and CDR2 is YFSETQ in the germline V gene. V lost 0 bases, J lost 1 base, and 7 bases lay in between. The CDR3 is 14 amino acids. The CDR3 coding sequence is TGCGCCAGCAGCTTGGTTACAGGCCAAGAGACCCAGTACTTC. As protein: CASSLVTGQETQYF.

In its sample, this clone was seen a few times. The chain recombines TRBV4-2 with TRBJ2-3; tentatively, D is TRBD1 (5 bases). With 0 bases removed from V and 6 bases from J, the gap between germline ends came to 19 bases. The CDR3 sequence is 17 residues long. Germline lookup yields CDR1 LGHNA and CDR2 YNFKEQ. The CDR3 spells CASSQESIGAGMDTQYF. In nucleotides, the CDR3 is TGTGCCAGCAGCCAAGAGTCCATTGGGGCTGGAATGGATACGCAGTATTTT.

The chain links TRBV19 to TRBJ2-3; 7 positions match TRBD1. The CDR3 runs to 16 residues. Losses at the gene ends were 4 bases for V and 7 bases for J; bases not matched to a gene: 14. Germline V gene lookup returns CDR1 LNHDA and CDR2 SQIVND (reference sequence). CDR3 residues: CASSTIQGRGLNTQYF. CDR3 nucleotides: TGTGCCAGTAGTACCATACAGGGGCGAGGTCTGAATACGCAGTATTTT.

The chain couples TRBV18 to TRBJ2-2; the D gene is possibly TRBD2 (5 bases). V lost 1 base, J lost 8 bases, and 8 bases lay in between. The CDR3 is 13 residues long. The germline CDR1 and CDR2 sequences are KGHSH and LQKENI. The CDR3 region is CASSPLPGGELFF. The CDR3 coding sequence is TGTGCCAGCTCACCACTGCCGGGAGGGGAGCTGTTTTTT.

V and J are TRBV6-6 and TRBJ1-6, with 8 nucleotides matching TRBD1. Trimming took 0 bases from V and 9 from J; bases not matched to a gene: 1. Germline V lookup: CDR1 MNHNY, CDR2 SVGAGI (reference sequence). The CDR3 sequence is 14 residues long. CDR3 residues: CASSYSGQGSPLHF. Written as DNA, the CDR3 is TGTGCCAGCAGTTACTCAGGACAGGGTTCACCCCTCCACTTT.

This chain joins TRBV6-5 and TRBJ1-4, with 7 bases that match TRBD1. Trimming cost V 4 bases and J 2 bases; bases outside gene matches: 4. Germline V lookup: CDR1 MNHEY, CDR2 SVGAGI. CDR3 length: 15 residues. CDR3 residues: CASSSTTGTNEKLFF. DNA of the CDR3: TGTGCCAGCAGTTCAACGACAGGGACTAATGAAAAACTGTTTTTT.